These 27 T cell receptor beta chains were all obtained from the same sample, sequenced in a study of blood T cell repertoires in COVID-19. Assay used: immunoSEQ multiplex PCR; TCRdb lists only in-frame clones, some missing. Among around 190,000 clones listed, 70% to 90% were seen once. The sample comprised peripheral blood. Source of these receptors: a woman aged 80 or over with acute or convalescent COVID-19.

V gene TRBV7-2 combines with J gene TRBJ2-1; 7 bases align to TRBD2. V lost 6 bases, J lost 4 bases, and 12 bases stayed unmatched. From germline, CDR1 is SGHTA and CDR2 FQGNSA. The CDR3 consists of 16 residues. CDR3 loop: CASSLNPSGLYNEQFF. In DNA form, the CDR3 reads TGTGCCAGCAGTCTTAATCCTAGCGGACTATACAATGAGCAGTTCTTC.

The rearrangement uses TRBV7-2 and TRBJ1-2; 9 bases are shared with TRBD1. CDR1 is SGHTA, CDR2 FQGNSA, per germline. The CDR3 has 15 amino acids. The trim removed 6 bases at V and 4 bases at J, leaving 9 bases unmatched. Here the CDR3 DNA reads TGTGCCAGCAGGGAGGACAGGGGTCTTGTCTATGGCTACACCTTC. Protein: CASREDRGLVYGYTF.

The chain links TRBV30 to TRBJ1-3; TRBD1 agrees at 9 bases. V lost 1 base and J lost 0; bases outside the gene matches: 16. The CDR3 has 20 residues. The germline V gene has CDR1 GTSNPN and CDR2 SVGIG (reference sequence). The CDR3 sequence is CAWSAIGQGKLLSSGNTIYF. CDR3 bases: TGTGCCTGGAGTGCAATAGGACAGGGGAAGCTCCTAAGCTCTGGAAACACCATATATTTT.

The gene calls are TRBV6-2 or TRBV6-3 and TRBJ1-1; D unresolved. The CDR3 loop spans 13 amino acids. V was pared by 4 bases and J by 3 bases, with 9 bases between. Germline V gives CDR1 MNHEY, CDR2 SVGEGT. CDR3 sequence reads: CASSLWEDTEAFF. In nucleotides, the CDR3 is TGTGCCAGCAGTTTATGGGAGGACACTGAAGCTTTCTTT.

The genes are TRBV29-1 and TRBJ1-1; tentative D call: TRBD1 (5 bases). The germline V and J ends were trimmed by 5 bases and 6 bases, with 16 bases remaining between them. This CDR3 is 13 amino acids long. Germline assignment: CDR1 SQVTM and CDR2 ANQGSEA. CDR3 nucleotides: TGCAGCGTTCTCCCCCGGTGGGGGGCTGAAGCTTTCTTT. Its protein product is CSVLPRWGAEAFF.

On this clone itself: Other DNA sequences within the sample encode an identical CDR3. This chain links TRBV5-1 with TRBJ1-4; D might be TRBD1 (6 bases). CDR1 SGHRS and CDR2 YFSETQ come from the germline V gene. The CDR3 has 15 amino acids. V was pared by 1 base and J by 5 bases, with 12 bases between. This CDR3 reads CASSLLGTGNEKLFF. CDR3 in DNA: TGCGCCAGCAGCTTGCTAGGCACAGGGAATGAAAAACTGTTTTTT.

This chain links TRBV5-1 with TRBJ2-1; 8 bases map to TRBD2. Trimming took 1 base from V and 7 from J; bases not matched to a gene: 4. Germline CDR1 reads SGHRS; CDR2 reads YFSETQ. The CDR3 covers 14 residues. CDR3 sequence reads: CASSLSGRGNEQFF. In DNA form, the CDR3 reads TGCGCCAGCAGCTTGAGCGGGAGAGGGAATGAGCAGTTCTTC.

This clone was picked up one time. CDR3 loop: CATQLGGDYEQYF. In nucleotides, the CDR3 is TGTGCCACACAGTTGGGAGGCGACTACGAGCAGTACTTC. The V and J genes are TRBV28 and TRBJ2-7, with TRBD2 as a possible D gene (6 bases). The V end lost 10 bases, the J end lost 3 bases, and 16 bases lay between the germline ends. In germline, CDR1 is MDHEN, CDR2 SYDVKM. This CDR3 is 13 amino acids long.

The chain recombines TRBV27 with TRBJ1-6, with 7 bases that match TRBD1. Germline V gene sequence: CDR1 MNHEY, CDR2 SMNVEV (reference sequence). The CDR3 is 15 amino acids. After removal of 5 bases from V and 10 bases from J, the junction contained 11 bases not matched to a gene. CDR3 DNA sequence: TGTGCCAGCAGTGCGCCGACAGGGTTGGGATCACCCCTCCACTTT. Amino acid sequence: CASSAPTGLGSPLHF.

The chain employs TRBV9 and TRBJ1-5; possible D gene TRBD1, 5 bases. CDR3 size: 13 residues. V was trimmed by 2 bases and J by 7 bases, leaving 10 bases between them. The V gene's germline CDR1 is SGDLS and CDR2 YYNGEE. The CDR3 protein is CASSVDSQQPQHF. The DNA for the CDR3 is TGTGCCAGCAGCGTCGACAGTCAGCAGCCCCAGCATTTT. Drawing the rest from reference TRBV9 and TRBJ1-5, the complete variable domain is DSGVTQTPKHLITATGQRVTLRCSPRSGDLSVYWYQQSLDQGLQFLIQYYNGEERAKGNILERFSAQQFPDLHSELNLSSLELGDSALYFCASSVDSQQPQHFGDGTRLSIL.

This chain uses TRBV6-2 or TRBV6-3 with TRBJ1-2; 7 bases are shared with TRBD1. Trimming cost V 5 bases and J 4 bases; bases outside gene matches: 4. CDR1 MNHEY and CDR2 SVGEGT come from the germline V gene. This CDR3 contains 13 residues. Here the CDR3 reads CASSGDRAYGYTF. The CDR3 DNA sequence: TGTGCCAGCAGTGGAGACAGGGCCTATGGCTACACCTTC.

CDR3: CASSQTGGHTEAFF. The DNA for the CDR3 is TGCGCCAGCAGCCAGACAGGGGGCCACACTGAAGCTTTCTTT. The chain has TRBV4-3 and TRBJ1-1, with TRBD1 matching 10 bases. CDR1 LGHNA and CDR2 YSLEER come from the germline V gene. V shed 3 bases, J shed 3 bases, and the junction held 1 base outside the gene matches. The CDR3 is 14 residues long.

The rearrangement uses TRBV5-1 and TRBJ1-5, with TRBD1 matching 7 bases. V shed 3 bases, J shed 6 bases, and the junction held 6 bases outside the gene matches. This CDR3 comprises 14 residues. The germline V gene has CDR1 SGHRS and CDR2 YFSETQ. CDR3 nucleotides: TGCGCCAGCAGCTCACAGGGGATCGGTCAGCCCCAGCATTTT. Translating it yields CASSSQGIGQPQHF.

A remark on this clone: Other DNA sequences in the same sample also yield this CDR3. The chain recombines TRBV7-2 with TRBJ2-7; 11 bases match TRBD2. Germline V gene lookup returns CDR1 SGHTA and CDR2 FQGNSA. The CDR3 loop spans 14 amino acids. V was pared by 2 bases and J by 4 bases, with 1 base of the junction left unmatched. The CDR3 region is CASSLRLAGYEQYF. The CDR3 DNA reads TGTGCCAGCAGCTTACGACTAGCGGGATACGAGCAGTACTTC.

The chain employs TRBV19 and TRBJ1-2; 7 nucleotides align to TRBD1. Trimming removed 6 bases from V and 6 bases from J; junction bases left unmatched: 7. CDR1 is LNHDA and CDR2 is SQIVND in the germline V gene (reference sequence). The CDR3 consists of 13 residues. The CDR3 DNA follows: TGTGCCAGTAGACGGACAGGAGTTGATGGCTACACCTTC. It yields the protein CASRRTGVDGYTF.

The chain is built from TRBV27 and TRBJ2-3; D not resolved. Germline CDR1 MNHEY, CDR2 SMNVEV (reference sequence). The length of the CDR3 is 14 residues. The V end lost 0 bases, the J end lost 2 bases, and 6 bases lay between the germline ends. CDR3 sequence: CASSLSVYTDTQYF. The DNA of the CDR3 is TGTGCCAGCAGTTTATCCGTCTACACAGATACGCAGTATTTT.

The chain has TRBV18 and TRBJ1-2, with D tentatively TRBD1 (5 bases). V was shortened by 5 bases and J by 12 bases, with 22 bases between the two germline ends. The germline V gene has CDR1 KGHSH and CDR2 LQKENI. This CDR3 has 14 amino acids. The DNA of the CDR3 is TGTGCCAGCTCATCTCGTTTGGGTTGGACATTGGACACCTTC. This codes for CASSSRLGWTLDTF.

V gene TRBV4-2 combines with J gene TRBJ1-6; no clear D. CDR3 length equals 17 residues. Germline CDR1 is LGHNA and CDR2 is YNFKEQ. Trimming took off 0 bases at V and 6 bases at J, with 15 bases between the two ends. CDR3 bases: TGTGCCAGCAGCCAAGAGCAGCGGGTGGAGAGTAATTCACCCCTCCACTTT. Protein sequence: CASSQEQRVESNSPLHF.

The sample holds a few counts of this clone. The rearrangement joins TRBV6-5 to TRBJ1-1; possibly TRBD1 for D (6 bases). The germline gives CDR1 MNHEY, CDR2 SVGAGI. V was cut by 2 bases and J by 0 bases, with 10 bases left in between. The CDR3 has 15 residues. The DNA for the CDR3 is TGTGCCAGCAGTTACGGGACACTCATGAACACTGAAGCTTTCTTT. Protein sequence: CASSYGTLMNTEAFF.

This clone has only a few counts. The chain combines TRBV28 with TRBJ1-5; no clear D. The V gene's germline CDR1 is MDHEN and CDR2 SYDVKM. CDR3 length: 15 amino acids. V was trimmed by 5 bases and J by 1 base, leaving 12 bases between them. CDR3 loop: CASSPGSKSNQPQHF. The CDR3 nucleotides are TGTGCCAGCAGTCCGGGGAGTAAAAGCAATCAGCCCCAGCATTTT. The complete variable domain, with remaining parts taken from reference TRBV28 and TRBJ1-5, reads DVKVTQSSRYLVKRTGEKVFLECVQDMDHENMFWYRQDPGLGLRLIYFSYDVKMKEKGDIPEGYSVSREKKERFSLILESASTNQTSMYLCASSPGSKSNQPQHFGDGTRLSIL.

This chain connects TRBV30 to TRBJ1-2; D is undetermined. The CDR3 has 12 residues. Germline V gene sequence: CDR1 GTSNPN, CDR2 SVGIG (reference sequence). Trimming pared 0 bases from V and 7 bases from J, leaving 9 bases between. The CDR3 DNA reads TGTGCCTGGAGTGTCGGGGTAGGTGGCTACACCTTC. Amino acid sequence: CAWSVGVGGYTF.

This clone appeared a few times. The V call is TRBV9, the J call TRBJ2-2, with TRBD1 matching over 7 bases. Germline assignment: CDR1 SGDLS and CDR2 YYNGEE. Trimming at V came to 0 bases and at J to 2 bases, leaving 4 bases not matched to a gene. The CDR3 length is 16 residues. The CDR3 is CASSVAIGGNTGELFF. The CDR3 DNA is TGTGCCAGCAGCGTAGCTATAGGGGGCAACACCGGGGAGCTGTTTTTT.

As regards this clone: The junction departs from germline at one end; a sequencing error may be responsible. The J gene is TRBJ2-7, the V gene TRBV27; TRBD2 agrees at 10 bases. Germline CDR1 is MNHEY and CDR2 is SMNVEV (reference sequence). The CDR3 covers 14 residues. CDR3 DNA: TGTGCCAGCAGTCTGGTATCCGTCACTAGCGGGGTCGTCTTC. The encoded protein is CASSLVSVTSGVVF.

The chain employs TRBV25-1 and TRBJ1-2; TRBD1 matches at 7 bases. The V gene's germline CDR1 is MGHDK and CDR2 SYGVNS. The junction had 8 bases not matched to a gene; V was cut back by 6 bases and J by 4 bases. The CDR3 covers 14 residues. CDR3 DNA: TGTGCCAGCAGGCAGACAGGGCGGGGCTATGGCTACACCTTC. Protein product: CASRQTGRGYGYTF.

This clone was counted once. V is TRBV19 and J is TRBJ1-6; no clear D gene. From germline, CDR1 is LNHDA and CDR2 SQIVND (reference sequence). This CDR3 is built from 13 residues. Trimming cost V 7 bases and J 7 bases, with 11 bases left between them. The CDR3 nucleotides are TGTGCCAGTACCGGACTTAAAAATTCACCCCTCCACTTT. Its protein is CASTGLKNSPLHF.

The V and J genes are TRBV18 and TRBJ1-1; D unresolved. Germline values: CDR1 KGHSH, CDR2 LQKENI. V shed 2 bases and J shed 3 bases, with 7 bases lying between them. This CDR3 spans 13 amino acids. CDR3 sequence (DNA): TGTGCCAGCTCACCAGCGATCCACACTGAAGCTTTCTTT. It encodes CASSPAIHTEAFF.

The V call is TRBV19, the J call TRBJ2-7; TRBD2 matches at 10 bases. From germline, CDR1 is LNHDA and CDR2 SQIVND (reference sequence). The V and J ends lost 3 bases and 7 bases, in that order; junction bases with no gene match: 9. The CDR3 loop spans 15 amino acids. The CDR3 coding sequence is TGTGCCAGTAGTATTGTGCCTAGCGGGAGAAATGAGCAGTACTTC. Amino acid sequence: CASSIVPSGRNEQYF.